These 9 T cell receptor beta chains were sequenced from one sample in a study of T-cell memory formation after mild COVID-19. Using its own MiXCR run on the 5' RACE reads, TCRdb lists one record per CDR3 protein. The sample consists of 300,000 to 350,000 distinct CDR3 sequences, roughly 13% of them appearing once. Sequences were obtained from PBMCs or a T cell subset sorted from them (not recorded which). The receptors shown here come from a man younger than 35 who had mild COVID-19 (a few samples of this study predate the infection). Cell type and time point are not known.

The chain links TRBV7-9 to TRBJ1-2; 7 positions agree with TRBD1. This CDR3 has 14 amino acids. J was trimmed by 1 base and V by 4 bases; bases with no gene match: 3. Germline V lookup: CDR1 SEHNR, CDR2 FQNEAQ (reference sequence). The CDR3 region is CASSWDSINYGYTF. The CDR3 bases are TGTGCCAGCAGCTGGGACAGTATTAACTATGGCTACACCTTC.

The chain is built from TRBV27 and TRBJ2-3; no reliable D call. CDR1 and CDR2 (germline): MNHEY, SMNVEV (reference sequence). The length of the CDR3 is 14 residues. Trimming left V 5 bases short and J 2 bases short, with 11 bases between. The CDR3 nucleotides read TGTGCCAGCAGTCAATACCCCCTCACAGATACGCAGTATTTT. Translated: CASSQYPLTDTQYF.

The CDR3 is CASSYTPGQTATNEKLFF. The CDR3 bases are TGTGCCAGCAGTTACACGCCGGGACAGACTGCAACTAATGAAAAACTGTTTTTT. This chain connects TRBV6-6 to TRBJ1-4, with 7 nucleotides matching TRBD1. With V trimmed by 2 bases and J by 0 bases, 9 bases remained unmatched. Germline V gene lookup returns CDR1 MNHNY and CDR2 SVGAGI (reference sequence). The CDR3 sequence is 18 residues long.

This clonotype has ten or more counts. The V and J genes are TRBV3-1 and TRBJ2-2; no clear D gene. Trimming pared 0 bases from V and 7 bases from J, leaving 9 bases between. This CDR3 comprises 14 residues. The germline gives CDR1 LGHDT, CDR2 YNNKEL (reference sequence). The CDR3 region is CASSQDQWNGELFF. The CDR3, as DNA: TGTGCCAGCAGCCAAGATCAGTGGAACGGGGAGCTGTTTTTT.

The rearrangement links TRBV7-6 to TRBJ1-1, with 9 bases matching TRBD1. The CDR3 length is 14 residues. J lost 9 bases, V lost 5 bases, and 10 bases had no gene match. The germline V gene encodes CDR1 SGHVS and CDR2 FNYEAQ. The CDR3 region has the DNA TGTGCCAGCAGCGAAGGGACAGGGAGGAGGAAAGCTTTCTTT. It codes for CASSEGTGRRKAFF.

This clonotype was found a few times. The chain employs TRBV7-9 and TRBJ1-3, with D tentatively TRBD1 (5 bases). V lost 4 bases, J lost 2 bases, and 15 bases lay in between. From germline, CDR1 is SEHNR and CDR2 FQNEAQ (reference sequence). The CDR3 totals 16 residues. The CDR3 bases are TGTGCCAGCAGCTACCGTCGGGGGAACACTGGAAACACCATATATTTT. It is translated as CASSYRRGNTGNTIYF.

V usage is TRBV20-1 and J usage is TRBJ2-2; D gene unclear. The CDR3 contains 12 residues. Germline lookup yields CDR1 DFQATT and CDR2 SNEGSKA (reference sequence). Trimming left V 1 base short and J 5 bases short, with 5 bases between. This CDR3 reads CSARGETGELFF. In nucleotides, the CDR3 is TGCAGTGCTAGAGGCGAGACCGGGGAGCTGTTTTTT.

The chain couples TRBV24-1 to TRBJ2-5; a weak D match, TRBD1 (5 bases). Trimming pared 12 bases from V and 3 bases from J, leaving 16 bases between. This CDR3 is built from 13 residues. Germline CDR1 reads KGHDR; CDR2 reads SFDVKD. CDR3 protein: CAPHQTVKETQYF. CDR3 sequence (DNA): TGTGCCCCCCATCAGACAGTAAAAGAGACCCAGTACTTC.

The gene calls are TRBV29-1 and TRBJ2-3, with 10 bases that match TRBD2. V trimming: 7 bases; J trimming: 8 bases; junction bases outside the gene matches: 6. CDR3 length: 12 amino acids. Germline CDR1 is SQVTM and CDR2 is ANQGSEA. The CDR3 region is CSEVGLASTQYF. In DNA form, the CDR3 reads TGCAGCGAGGTGGGACTAGCGAGTACGCAGTATTTT.